Following are 10 T cell receptor beta chains from one sample sequenced in a study of blood T cells in healthy people across ages. Together with a sample-barcoded 5' primer, a J-beta primer mix was included in a second PCR lasting roughly 6 to 12 cycles. TCRdb re-derived calls from the 5' RACE reads in MiXCR, one entry per CDR3 protein. The repertoire holds approximately 880,000 distinct CDR3 sequences, with about 44% as singletons. Specimen: blood. These receptors all stem from a man aged 30 to 45 in good health.

V gene TRBV12-3 or TRBV12-4 combines with J gene TRBJ2-7; perhaps TRBD1 as D (5 bases). Trimming took 5 bases from V and 6 from J, leaving 14 bases between them. The CDR3 length is 13 residues. The CDR3 sequence: CASSISGQGEQYF. As DNA, the CDR3 is TGTGCCAGCAGTATCTCCGGACAAGGCGAGCAGTACTTC.

The V call is TRBV4-2, the J call TRBJ2-5; D assignment may be TRBD1 or TRBD2 (5 bases each). Germline lookup yields CDR1 LGHNA and CDR2 YNFKEQ. The length of the CDR3 is 15 residues. V was trimmed by 4 bases and J by 11 bases, leaving 23 bases between them. CDR3 coding DNA: TGTGCCAGCAGCCCAACGGCAGGGCCATCGTGGGAGCAGTACTTC. It encodes CASSPTAGPSWEQYF.

The V and J genes are TRBV30 and TRBJ2-3, with a weak D call TRBD1 (5 bases). Per the germline V gene, CDR1 is GTSNPN and CDR2 is SVGIG (reference sequence). The CDR3 is 12 residues long. The V end was cut by 2 bases, the J end by 4 bases, with 7 bases between. The CDR3 loop is CAWSPGPDTQYF. The CDR3 coding sequence is TGTGCCTGGAGTCCAGGGCCAGATACGCAGTATTTT.

The chain is built from TRBV3-1 and TRBJ2-3; D unresolved. The length of the CDR3 is 14 residues. Between the trimmed V and J ends, which lost 0 bases and 7 bases, there was a span of 11 bases. The germline V gene encodes CDR1 LGHDT and CDR2 YNNKEL (reference sequence). This CDR3 reads CASSQDLGGYTQYF. The CDR3 DNA reads TGTGCCAGCAGCCAAGACTTAGGCGGTTATACGCAGTATTTT.

The chain employs TRBV13 and TRBJ2-3, with D possibly matching TRBD1 (5 bases). The CDR3 is made up of 13 amino acids. Germline V gene data show CDR1 as PRHDT and CDR2 as FYEKMQ (reference sequence). V lost 5 bases and J 6 bases, leaving 12 bases between the germline ends. The CDR3 is CASSANYRDTQYF. CDR3 bases: TGTGCCAGCAGCGCTAACTACAGGGATACGCAGTATTTT.

This clonotype was seen a few times. The V gene is TRBV18, the J gene TRBJ2-7; D is tentatively TRBD1 or TRBD2 (5 bases each). Germline V gene sequence: CDR1 KGHSH, CDR2 LQKENI. The CDR3 consists of 15 residues. V was pared by 1 base and J by 6 bases, with 16 bases between. The CDR3 here is CASSPLGQGDREQYF. CDR3 coding DNA: TGTGCCAGCTCACCACTCGGGCAGGGAGATCGCGAGCAGTACTTC.

The chain uses TRBV7-2 and TRBJ2-1, with 14 bases matching TRBD2. CDR3 size: 16 residues. V dropped 5 bases and J dropped 5; count of bases not matched to a gene: 5. The germline V gene has CDR1 SGHTA and CDR2 FQGNSA. CDR3 protein: CASSPLGLAGDNEQFF. Written as DNA, the CDR3 is TGTGCCAGCAGCCCACTGGGACTAGCGGGGGACAATGAGCAGTTCTTC.

The rearrangement uses TRBV2 and TRBJ2-5; D is ambiguous. Germline-derived CDR1 and CDR2 are SNHLY and FYNNEI. V was trimmed by 2 bases and J by 4 bases, leaving 14 bases between them. CDR3 size: 15 residues. The CDR3, as DNA: TGTGCCAGCAGTGAAACCCTCGGAAGGCCAGAGACCCAGTACTTC. It translates to CASSETLGRPETQYF.

V is TRBV21-1 and J is TRBJ1-5; whether TRBD1, the table's D call, matches the DNA was not checked. TRBV21-1 is described as a pseudogene. The CDR3 consists of 20 residues. The CDR3 bases are TGTGCCAGCAGCAATCCCTTACCAAGGGACAGTGAGTATAGCAATCAGCCCCAGCATTTT. This encodes CASSNPLPRDSEYSNQPQHF.

J is TRBJ1-4 and V is TRBV27; TRBD1 agrees at 7 bases. The V and J ends lost 6 bases and 1 base, in that order; junction bases with no gene match: 2. CDR1 and CDR2 from the germline V gene are MNHEY and SMNVEV (reference sequence). The CDR3 extends over 14 amino acids. DNA for the CDR3: TGTGCCAGCAGAAACAGGGGAACTAATGAAAAACTGTTTTTT. It translates to CASRNRGTNEKLFF.